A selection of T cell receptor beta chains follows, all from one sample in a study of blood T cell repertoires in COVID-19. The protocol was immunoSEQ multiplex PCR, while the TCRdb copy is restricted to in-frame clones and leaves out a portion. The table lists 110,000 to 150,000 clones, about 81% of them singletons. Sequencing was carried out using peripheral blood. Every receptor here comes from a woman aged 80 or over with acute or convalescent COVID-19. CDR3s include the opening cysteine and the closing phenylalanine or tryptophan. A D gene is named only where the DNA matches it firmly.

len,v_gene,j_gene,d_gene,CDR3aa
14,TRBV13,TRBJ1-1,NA,CASSLAPGDTEAFF
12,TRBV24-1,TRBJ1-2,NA,CATSDADSGYTF
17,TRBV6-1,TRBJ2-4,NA,CASSEVGTQGSKNIQYF
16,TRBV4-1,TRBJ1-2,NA,CASSQAGPPGFYGYTF
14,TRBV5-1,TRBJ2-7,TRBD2,CASSLFSGSNEQYF
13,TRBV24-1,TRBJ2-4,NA,CATSGAAKNIQYF
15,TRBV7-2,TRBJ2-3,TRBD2,CASSPGLAGRHTQYF
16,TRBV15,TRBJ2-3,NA,CATSRARRGNTDTQYF
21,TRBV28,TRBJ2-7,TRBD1,CASSPNPGQGFAASGNYEQYF
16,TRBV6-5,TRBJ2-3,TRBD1,CASSSSGQGFTDTQYF
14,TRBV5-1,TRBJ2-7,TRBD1,CASSLRQGQGEQYF
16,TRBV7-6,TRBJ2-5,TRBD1,CASKHWGTGYQETQYF
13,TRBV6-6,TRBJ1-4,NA,CASRSGPPEKLFF
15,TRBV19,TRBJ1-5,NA,CASSRQLLSNQPQHF
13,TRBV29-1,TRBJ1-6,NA,CSVEDSSGSPLHF
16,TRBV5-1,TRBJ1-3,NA,CASSLPARGSGNTIYF
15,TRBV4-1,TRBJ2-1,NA,CASSQDGRTSNEQFF
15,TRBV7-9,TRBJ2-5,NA,CASSLAAGGAETQYF
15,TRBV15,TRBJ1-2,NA,CATSRDQRAAYGYTF
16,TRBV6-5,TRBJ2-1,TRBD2,CASSSGLAGYYNEQFF
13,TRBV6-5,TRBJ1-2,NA,CASRTGVNYGYTF
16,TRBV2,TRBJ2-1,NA,CASSEVSGLDPNEQFF
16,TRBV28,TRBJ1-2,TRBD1,CASRHRGQGHRYGYTF
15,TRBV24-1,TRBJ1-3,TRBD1,CATSDAQGAGNTIYF
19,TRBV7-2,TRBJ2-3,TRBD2,CASSPWASGGVDRTDTQYF
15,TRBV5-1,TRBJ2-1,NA,CASSLGRGLEVEQFF
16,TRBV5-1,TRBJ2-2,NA,CASSLSPTTATGELFF
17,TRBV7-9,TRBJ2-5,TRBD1,CASSLVGDSDFQETQYF